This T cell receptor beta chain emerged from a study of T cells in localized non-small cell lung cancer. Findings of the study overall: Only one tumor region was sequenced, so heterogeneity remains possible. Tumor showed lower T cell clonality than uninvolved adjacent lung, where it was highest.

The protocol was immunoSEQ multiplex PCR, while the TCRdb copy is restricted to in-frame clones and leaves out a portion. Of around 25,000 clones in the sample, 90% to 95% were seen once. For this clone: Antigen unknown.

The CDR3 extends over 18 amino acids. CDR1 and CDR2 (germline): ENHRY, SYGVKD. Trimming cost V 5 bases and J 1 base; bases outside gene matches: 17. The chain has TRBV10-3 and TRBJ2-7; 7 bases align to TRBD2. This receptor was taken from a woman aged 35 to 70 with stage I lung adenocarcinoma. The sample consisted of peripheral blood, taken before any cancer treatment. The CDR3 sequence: CAISSGRGKRDHSYEQYF. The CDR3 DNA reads TGTGCCATCAGTTCGGGACGCGGCAAGCGGGACCATTCCTACGAGCAGTACTTC.